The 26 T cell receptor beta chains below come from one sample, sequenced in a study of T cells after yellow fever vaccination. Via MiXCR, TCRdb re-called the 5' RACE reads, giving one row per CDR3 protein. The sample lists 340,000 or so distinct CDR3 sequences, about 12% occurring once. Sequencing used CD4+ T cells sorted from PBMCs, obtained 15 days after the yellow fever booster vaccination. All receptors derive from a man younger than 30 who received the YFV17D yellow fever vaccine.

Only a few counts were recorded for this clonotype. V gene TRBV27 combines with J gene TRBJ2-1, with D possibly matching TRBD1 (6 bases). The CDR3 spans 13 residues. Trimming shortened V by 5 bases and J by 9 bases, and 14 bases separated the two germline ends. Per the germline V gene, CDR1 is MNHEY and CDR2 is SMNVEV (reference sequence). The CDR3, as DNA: TGTGCCAGCAGTATCTCGACAGGCGGTGAGCAGTTCTTC. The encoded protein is CASSISTGGEQFF.

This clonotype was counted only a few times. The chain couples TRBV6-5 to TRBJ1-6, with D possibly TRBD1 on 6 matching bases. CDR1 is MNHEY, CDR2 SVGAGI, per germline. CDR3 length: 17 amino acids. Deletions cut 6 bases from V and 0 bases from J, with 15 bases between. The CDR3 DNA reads TGTGCCAGCAGACCGGACAGCGAAGGCTCCTATAATTCACCCCTCCACTTT. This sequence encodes CASRPDSEGSYNSPLHF.

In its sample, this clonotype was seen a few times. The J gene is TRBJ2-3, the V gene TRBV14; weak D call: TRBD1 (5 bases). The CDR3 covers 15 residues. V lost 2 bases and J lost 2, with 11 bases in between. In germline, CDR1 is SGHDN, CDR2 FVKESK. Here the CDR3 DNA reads TGTGCCAGCAGCCAACAGGGTCCAGCCACAGATACGCAGTATTTT. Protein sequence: CASSQQGPATDTQYF. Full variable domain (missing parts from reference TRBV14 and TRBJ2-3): EAGVTQFPSHSVIEKGQTVTLRCDPISGHDNLYWYRRVMGKEIKFLLHFVKESKQDESGMPNNRFLAERTGGTYSTLKVQPAELEDSGVYFCASSQQGPATDTQYFGPGTRLTVL.

The CDR3 protein is CASSVGSGGRTDTQYF. The CDR3 DNA follows: TGTGCCAGCAGCGTCGGATCAGGCGGGCGCACAGATACGCAGTATTTT. The rearrangement links TRBV9 to TRBJ2-3; possibly TRBD2 for D (5 bases). The CDR3 loop spans 16 amino acids. Trimming removed 2 bases at V and 1 base at J, with 14 bases between. Looked up from germline, CDR1 is SGDLS and CDR2 is YYNGEE.

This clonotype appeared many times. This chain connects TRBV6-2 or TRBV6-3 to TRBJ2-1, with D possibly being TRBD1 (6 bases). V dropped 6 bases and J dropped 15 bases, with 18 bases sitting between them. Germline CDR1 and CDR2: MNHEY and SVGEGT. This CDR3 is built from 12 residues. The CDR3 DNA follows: TGTGCCAGCAGAACCCTGGGACAAACACGGTTCTTC. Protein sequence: CASRTLGQTRFF.

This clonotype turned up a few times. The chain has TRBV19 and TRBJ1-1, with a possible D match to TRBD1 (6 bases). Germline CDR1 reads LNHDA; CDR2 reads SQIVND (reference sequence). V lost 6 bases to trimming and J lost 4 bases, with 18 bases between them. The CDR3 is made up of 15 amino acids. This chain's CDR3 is CASRRQGSTGTEAFF. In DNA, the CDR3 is TGTGCCAGTAGACGGCAGGGGAGTACGGGCACTGAAGCTTTCTTT.

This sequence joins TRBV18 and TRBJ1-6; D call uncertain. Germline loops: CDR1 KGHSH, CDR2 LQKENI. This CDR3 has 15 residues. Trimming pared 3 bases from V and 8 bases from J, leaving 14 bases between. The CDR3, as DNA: TGTGCCAGCTCACCGGTTCCTGGGCTAGATTCACCCCTCCACTTT. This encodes CASSPVPGLDSPLHF.

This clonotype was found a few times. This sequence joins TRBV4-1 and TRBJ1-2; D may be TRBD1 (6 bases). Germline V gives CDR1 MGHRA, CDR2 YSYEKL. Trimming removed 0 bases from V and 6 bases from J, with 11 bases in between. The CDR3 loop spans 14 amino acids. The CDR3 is CASSQDQTGNGYTF. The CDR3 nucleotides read TGCGCCAGCAGCCAAGACCAGACAGGAAATGGCTACACCTTC.

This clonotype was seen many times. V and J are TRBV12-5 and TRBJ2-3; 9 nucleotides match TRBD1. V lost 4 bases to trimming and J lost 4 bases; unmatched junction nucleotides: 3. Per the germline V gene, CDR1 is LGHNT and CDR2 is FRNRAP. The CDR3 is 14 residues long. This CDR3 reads CASGSRTGADTQYF. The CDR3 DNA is TGTGCTAGTGGTTCGCGGACAGGGGCAGATACGCAGTATTTT.

The CDR3 DNA follows: TGCAGTGCTAGCCGCGGGCCCCTCGGGGAGACCCAGTACTTC. Amino acid sequence: CSASRGPLGETQYF. The chain is built from TRBV20-1 and TRBJ2-5, with D perhaps TRBD2 (5 bases). The germline CDR1 and CDR2 sequences are DFQATT and SNEGSKA (reference sequence). CDR3 length: 14 amino acids. With 3 bases removed from V and 5 bases from J, the gap between germline ends came to 16 bases.

The CDR3 loop is CASRQTGDNSPLHF. The CDR3 DNA is TGTGCCAGCAGGCAGACAGGGGATAATTCACCCCTCCACTTT. This chain connects TRBV5-6 to TRBJ1-6; 8 bases match TRBD1. Germline V gives CDR1 SGHDT, CDR2 YYEEEE. The CDR3 covers 14 residues. J lost 5 bases, V lost 5 bases, and 3 bases had no gene match.

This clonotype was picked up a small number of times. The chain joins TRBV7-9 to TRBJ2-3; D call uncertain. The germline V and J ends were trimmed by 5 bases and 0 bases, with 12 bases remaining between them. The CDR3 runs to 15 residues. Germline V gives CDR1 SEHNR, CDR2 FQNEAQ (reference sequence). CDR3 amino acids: CASSRPSSSTDTQYF. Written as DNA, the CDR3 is TGTGCCAGCAGCCGACCCAGTTCTAGCACAGATACGCAGTATTTT.

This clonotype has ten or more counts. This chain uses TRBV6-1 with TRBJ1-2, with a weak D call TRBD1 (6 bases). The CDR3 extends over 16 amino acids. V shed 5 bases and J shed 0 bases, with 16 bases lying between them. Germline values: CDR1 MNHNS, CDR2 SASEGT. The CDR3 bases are TGTGCCAGCAGTCGAAGTGGGCAGGGGACTAACTATGGCTACACCTTC. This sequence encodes CASSRSGQGTNYGYTF.

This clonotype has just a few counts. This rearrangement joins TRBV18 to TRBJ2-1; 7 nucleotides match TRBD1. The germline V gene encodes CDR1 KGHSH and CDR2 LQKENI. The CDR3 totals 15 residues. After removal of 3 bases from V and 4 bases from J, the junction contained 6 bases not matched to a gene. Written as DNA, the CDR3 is TGTGCCAGCTCACCGCAAGGGGGCTTGTACAATGAGCAGTTCTTC. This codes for CASSPQGGLYNEQFF.

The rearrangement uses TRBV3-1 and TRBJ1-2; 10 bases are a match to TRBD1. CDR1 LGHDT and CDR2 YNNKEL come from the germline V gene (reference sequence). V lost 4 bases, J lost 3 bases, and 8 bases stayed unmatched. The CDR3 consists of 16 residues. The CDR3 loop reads CASSRGTGVRHYGYTF. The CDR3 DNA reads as TGTGCCAGCAGCCGCGGGACAGGGGTCCGGCACTATGGCTACACCTTC.

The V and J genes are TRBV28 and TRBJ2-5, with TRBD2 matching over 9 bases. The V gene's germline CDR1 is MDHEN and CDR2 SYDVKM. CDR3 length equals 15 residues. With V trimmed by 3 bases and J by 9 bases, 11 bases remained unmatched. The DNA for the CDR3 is TGTGCCAGCAGTTTGGGAGGGCTAGCGGGGCGGGCCCAGTACTTC. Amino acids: CASSLGGLAGRAQYF.

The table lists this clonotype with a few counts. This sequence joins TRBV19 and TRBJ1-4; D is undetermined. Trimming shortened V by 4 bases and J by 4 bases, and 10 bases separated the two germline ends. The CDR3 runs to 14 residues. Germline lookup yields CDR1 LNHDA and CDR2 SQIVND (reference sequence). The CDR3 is CASSTDGLNEKLFF. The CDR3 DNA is TGTGCCAGTAGTACGGACGGCCTTAATGAAAAACTGTTTTTT.

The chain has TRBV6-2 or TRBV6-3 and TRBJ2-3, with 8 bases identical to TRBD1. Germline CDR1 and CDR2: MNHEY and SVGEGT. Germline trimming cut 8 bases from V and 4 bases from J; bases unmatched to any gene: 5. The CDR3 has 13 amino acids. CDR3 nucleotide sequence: TGTGCCAGCGGACAGGGAGGCCCAGATACGCAGTATTTT. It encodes CASGQGGPDTQYF.

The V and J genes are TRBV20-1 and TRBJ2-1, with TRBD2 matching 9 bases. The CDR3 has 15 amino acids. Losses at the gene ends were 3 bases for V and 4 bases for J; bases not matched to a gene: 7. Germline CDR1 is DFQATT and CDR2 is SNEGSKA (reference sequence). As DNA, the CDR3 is TGCAGTGCTAGTTCGGTTCTAGCGGGGTACAATGAGCAGTTCTTC. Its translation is CSASSVLAGYNEQFF.

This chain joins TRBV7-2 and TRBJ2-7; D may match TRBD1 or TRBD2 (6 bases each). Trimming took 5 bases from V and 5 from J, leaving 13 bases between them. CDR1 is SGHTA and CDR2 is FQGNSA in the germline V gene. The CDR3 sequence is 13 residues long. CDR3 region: CASSLERGDEQYV. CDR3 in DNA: TGTGCCAGCAGCCTTGAGAGGGGGGACGAGCAGTACGTC.

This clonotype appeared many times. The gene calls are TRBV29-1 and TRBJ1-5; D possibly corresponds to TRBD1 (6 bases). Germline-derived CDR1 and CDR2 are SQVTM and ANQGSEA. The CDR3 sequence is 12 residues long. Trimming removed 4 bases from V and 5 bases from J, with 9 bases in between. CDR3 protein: CSVGYRDQPQHF. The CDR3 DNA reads TGCAGCGTTGGTTACAGGGATCAGCCCCAGCATTTT.

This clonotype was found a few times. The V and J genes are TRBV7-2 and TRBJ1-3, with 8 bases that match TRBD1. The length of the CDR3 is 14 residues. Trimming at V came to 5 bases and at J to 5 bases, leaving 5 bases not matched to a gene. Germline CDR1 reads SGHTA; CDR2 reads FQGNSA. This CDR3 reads CASSPDRVRNTIYF. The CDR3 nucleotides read TGTGCCAGCAGCCCGGACAGGGTCAGAAACACCATATATTTT.

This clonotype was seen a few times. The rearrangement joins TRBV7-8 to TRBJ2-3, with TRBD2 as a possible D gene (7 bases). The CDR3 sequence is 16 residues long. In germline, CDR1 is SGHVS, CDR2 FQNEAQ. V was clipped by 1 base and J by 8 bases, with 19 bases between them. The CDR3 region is CASSLGGAGDSATQYF. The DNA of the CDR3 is TGTGCCAGCAGCTTAGGGGGGGCGGGGGACTCCGCTACGCAGTATTTT.

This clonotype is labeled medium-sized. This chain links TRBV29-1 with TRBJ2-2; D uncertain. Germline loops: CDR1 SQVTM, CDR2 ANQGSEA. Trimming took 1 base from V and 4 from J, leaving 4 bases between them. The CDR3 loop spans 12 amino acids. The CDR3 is CSVEGGTGELFF. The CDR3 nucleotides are TGCAGCGTTGAAGGGGGCACCGGGGAGCTGTTTTTT.

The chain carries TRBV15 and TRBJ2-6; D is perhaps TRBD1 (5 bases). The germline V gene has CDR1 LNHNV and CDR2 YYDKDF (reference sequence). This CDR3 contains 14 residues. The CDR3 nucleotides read TGTGCGACCTTCAAGGGGCCTGGGGCCAACGTCCTGACTTTC. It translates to CATFKGPGANVLTF.

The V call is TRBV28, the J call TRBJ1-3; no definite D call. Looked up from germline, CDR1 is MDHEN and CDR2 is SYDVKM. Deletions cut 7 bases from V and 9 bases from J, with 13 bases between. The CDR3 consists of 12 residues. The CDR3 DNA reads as TGTGCCAGCATGGGAACCGGCGGCACCATATATTTT. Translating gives CASMGTGGTIYF.